This T cell receptor beta chain appears in the sequencing data of a study of stem cell transplantation in POMP-related autoinflammatory disease. The wider study: Hypothesis: faulty thymoproteasomes impair CD8+ T-cell selection, skewing TRB repertoires. CD8+ T cells were low and CD4+ cells naive-skewed before transplant.

Germline CDR1 is MNHEY and CDR2 is SMNVEV (reference sequence). The germline V and J ends were trimmed by 4 bases and 0 bases, with 16 bases remaining between them. The CDR3 has 17 residues. TCRdb's table, derived via immunoSEQ multiplex PCR, lists solely in-frame clones and lacks some. Of about 26,000 clones in the sample, 75% to 85% were seen once. With regard to this clone: Antigen specificity is unknown.

Study-level points and caveats: Across all analyzed T-cell subsets, patients with PRAID tended toward reduced diversity and increased clonality. Fewer unique TRB V-J gene pairings were identified in patients with PRAID.

This rearrangement joins TRBV27 to TRBJ2-1; D may be TRBD1 or TRBD2 (5 bases each). The TCR was taken from a human donor with POMP-related autoinflammation and immune dysregulation (PRAID). The sample in question was CD4+ T cells from PBMCs, obtained before stem cell transplantation. CDR3 in amino acids: CASSSSGPMYSYNEQFF. CDR3 nucleotides: TGTGCCAGCAGTTCCTCGGGACCAATGTACTCCTACAATGAGCAGTTCTTC.